A selection of T cell receptor beta chains follows, all from one sample in a study of post-analysis software for immune sequencing data. TCRdb recomputed calls from the PCR reads with MiXCR, one row per CDR3 protein. The sample lists over 700,000 distinct CDR3 sequences; roughly 27% were seen once. Material for sequencing was blood. The receptors were sampled from a girl between 5 and 17 years old with multiple sclerosis. Each CDR3 is given with its conserved first and last residue. A D gene is named only where the DNA matches it firmly. A row's size may be missing; if present it is once, few, many or a size class.

clone size	V gene	CDR3 length	J gene	D gene	CDR3 protein	CDR3 DNA
few	TRBV7-9	14	TRBJ1-2	TRBD1	CASSIPGTGDGYTF	TGTGCCAGCAGCATCCCCGGGACAGGGGATGGCTACACCTTC
few	TRBV25-1	12	TRBJ1-2	NA	CASTQVGYGYTF	TGTGCCAGCACCCAGGTCGGCTATGGCTACACCTTC
NA	TRBV27	16	TRBJ2-3	NA	CASSLWGAFGADTQYF	TGTGCCAGCAGTTTATGGGGGGCGTTTGGGGCAGATACGCAGTATTTT
NA	TRBV12-3/TRBV12-4	15	TRBJ2-3	TRBD2	CASSRLAIYSHTQYF	TGTGCCAGCAGCCGACTAGCGATTTATTCTCATACGCAGTATTTT
few	TRBV4-1	17	TRBJ2-3	TRBD1	CASSQRMGQGSVNTQYF	TGCGCCAGCAGCCAACGGATGGGACAGGGGAGCGTGAATACGCAGTATTTT
few	TRBV11-2	12	TRBJ2-6	NA	CAALGGANVLTF	TGTGCCGCCCTGGGTGGGGCCAACGTCCTGACTTTC
few	TRBV20-1	15	TRBJ2-1	TRBD1	CSADAGGQGYNEQFF	TGCAGTGCAGACGCAGGGGGACAGGGGTACAATGAGCAGTTCTTC
NA	TRBV12-3/TRBV12-4	15	TRBJ2-3	TRBD2	CASSYGLAGPDTQYF	TGTGCCAGCAGTTACGGCCTAGCGGGACCAGATACGCAGTATTTT
NA	TRBV6-5	16	TRBJ2-5	NA	CAGSYSSVGVGETQYF	TGTGCCGGCAGTTACTCGTCCGTGGGAGTCGGAGAGACCCAGTACTTC
many	TRBV20-1	14	TRBJ2-3	TRBD2	CSAPGTSGRWEQYF	TGCAGTGCTCCCGGGACTAGCGGGAGATGGGAGCAGTATTTT
few	TRBV6-1	13	TRBJ2-1	TRBD1	CASRWTGRNEQFF	TGTGCCAGCAGGTGGACAGGACGCAATGAGCAGTTCTTC
few	TRBV10-3	11	TRBJ1-1	NA	CAARMNTEAFF	TGTGCCGCCCGGATGAACACTGAAGCTTTCTTT
NA	TRBV12-3/TRBV12-4	15	TRBJ1-5	NA	CASSFGSVRNQPQHF	TGTGCCAGCAGTTTCGGGTCGGTTAGAAATCAGCCCCAGCATTTT
few	TRBV20-1	14	TRBJ2-3	TRBD1	CSASIGTGADTQYF	TGCAGTGCTAGTATCGGGACAGGGGCAGATACGCAGTATTTT
NA	TRBV6-2/TRBV6-3	14	TRBJ1-5	TRBD1	CASRSGQGGQPQHF	TGTGCCAGCAGATCCGGACAGGGGGGACAGCCCCAGCATTTT
NA	TRBV10-1	14	TRBJ2-4	TRBD2	CANGGAPDDHIQYF	TGCGCCAACGGGGGGGCCCCAGACGACCACATTCAGTACTTC
few	TRBV20-1	14	TRBJ1-2	NA	CSARGPDRNYGYTF	TGCAGTGCTAGAGGCCCCGACAGGAACTATGGCTACACCTTC
NA	TRBV5-1	14	TRBJ1-2	TRBD1	CASSLTGDNYGYTF	TGCGCCAGCAGCTTGACAGGGGATAACTATGGCTACACCTTC